A selection of T cell receptor beta chains follows, all from one sample in a study of blood T cell repertoires in COVID-19. Some clones are missing from TCRdb's copy, which holds only in-frame ones; the method was immunoSEQ multiplex PCR. The top ten clones hold 9% to 10% of a sample with roughly 15,000 clones, more than 70% of them seen once. Sequencing was performed on peripheral blood. Source of these receptors: a man between 65 and 85 years old with acute or convalescent COVID-19. The CDR3 runs from the conserved cysteine through the conserved F or W. Fields, in order: J gene, V gene, D gene, clone size, CDR3 protein, CDR3 DNA. D genes are given only for firm matches. Only some rows state a clone size, as once, few, many or a class for expanded clones.

j_gene: TRBJ2-1
v_gene: TRBV5-1
d_gene: TRBD2
abundance: -
CDR3aa: CASSPTGGLAASEQFF
CDR3nt: TGCGCCAGCAGCCCCACGGGGGGACTAGCGGCGTCCGAGCAGTTCTTC

j_gene: TRBJ2-1
v_gene: TRBV28
d_gene: TRBD2
abundance: once
CDR3aa: CASDPGASGSVGNEQFF
CDR3nt: TGTGCCAGCGACCCCGGGGCTAGCGGGAGTGTTGGTAATGAGCAGTTCTTC

j_gene: TRBJ1-1
v_gene: TRBV5-4
d_gene: -
abundance: -
CDR3aa: CASSLTGGTEAFF
CDR3nt: TGTGCCAGCAGCTTGACCGGGGGCACTGAAGCTTTCTTT

j_gene: TRBJ1-1
v_gene: TRBV6-5
d_gene: -
abundance: few
CDR3aa: CASSYWRDTEAFF
CDR3nt: TGTGCCAGCAGTTACTGGCGGGACACTGAAGCTTTCTTT

j_gene: TRBJ2-6
v_gene: TRBV5-1
d_gene: -
abundance: -
CDR3aa: CASSLVPDGGSSGANVLTF
CDR3nt: TGCGCCAGCAGCTTGGTCCCGGATGGGGGCTCGTCTGGGGCCAACGTCCTGACTTTC

j_gene: TRBJ2-2
v_gene: TRBV19
d_gene: TRBD2
abundance: -
CDR3aa: CAGEGSNTGELFF
CDR3nt: TGTGCCGGGGAGGGCTCGAACACCGGGGAGCTGTTTTTT

j_gene: TRBJ2-5
v_gene: TRBV30
d_gene: TRBD1
abundance: -
CDR3aa: CAWSVGTAFGYPQETQYF
CDR3nt: TGTGCCTGGAGTGTAGGGACAGCTTTCGGATACCCCCAAGAGACCCAGTACTTC

j_gene: TRBJ2-1
v_gene: TRBV6-2/TRBV6-3
d_gene: -
abundance: -
CDR3aa: CASSSAGQINNEQFF
CDR3nt: TGTGCCAGCAGTTCGGCTGGGCAAATCAACAATGAGCAGTTCTTC

j_gene: TRBJ1-4
v_gene: TRBV19
d_gene: -
abundance: few
CDR3aa: CASSEGGGLREKLFF
CDR3nt: TGTGCCAGTAGTGAAGGAGGTGGATTAAGGGAAAAACTGTTTTTT

j_gene: TRBJ1-3
v_gene: TRBV19
d_gene: -
abundance: -
CDR3aa: CASSPRRGSGNTIYF
CDR3nt: TGTGCCAGTAGTCCCCGCAGGGGTTCTGGAAACACCATATATTTT

j_gene: TRBJ2-1
v_gene: TRBV28
d_gene: -
abundance: -
CDR3aa: CASRGSFEQFF
CDR3nt: TGTGCCAGCAGGGGTAGCTTTGAGCAGTTCTTC

j_gene: TRBJ1-1
v_gene: TRBV5-1
d_gene: -
abundance: -
CDR3aa: CASSPTPTNTEAFF
CDR3nt: TGCGCCAGCAGCCCTACCCCAACTAACACTGAAGCTTTCTTT

j_gene: TRBJ2-5
v_gene: TRBV6-2/TRBV6-3
d_gene: -
abundance: -
CDR3aa: CASSSSRWPAATQYF
CDR3nt: TGTGCCAGCAGCAGTTCGCGGTGGCCGGCGGCGACCCAGTACTTC

j_gene: TRBJ1-1
v_gene: TRBV7-2
d_gene: TRBD1
abundance: once
CDR3aa: CASSLRAWTGNTEAFF
CDR3nt: TGTGCCAGCAGCTTAAGAGCCTGGACAGGGAACACTGAAGCTTTCTTT

j_gene: TRBJ1-2
v_gene: TRBV27
d_gene: -
abundance: -
CDR3aa: CASSFRDLGGYTF
CDR3nt: TGTGCCAGCAGTTTCCGGGACTTGGGTGGCTACACCTTC

j_gene: TRBJ2-1
v_gene: TRBV21-1
d_gene: -
abundance: -
CDR3aa: CASSPHGDSCNEQFF
CDR3nt: TGTGCCAGCAGCCCACATGGGGACTCTTGCAATGAGCAGTTCTTC

j_gene: TRBJ2-2
v_gene: TRBV18
d_gene: -
abundance: -
CDR3aa: CASSPGQRNTGELFF
CDR3nt: TGTGCCAGCTCTCCTGGACAGAGAAACACCGGGGAGCTGTTTTTT

j_gene: TRBJ1-4
v_gene: TRBV6-5
d_gene: TRBD1
abundance: -
CDR3aa: CASSYSGTGIEKLFF
CDR3nt: TGTGCCAGCAGTTACTCGGGGACAGGGATTGAAAAACTGTTTTTT

j_gene: TRBJ1-2
v_gene: TRBV7-2
d_gene: TRBD1
abundance: -
CDR3aa: CASSPGQGDYGYTF
CDR3nt: TGTGCCAGCAGCCCGGGACAGGGGGACTATGGCTACACCTTC

j_gene: TRBJ1-2
v_gene: TRBV14
d_gene: -
abundance: few
CDR3aa: CASSQDLFHGYTF
CDR3nt: TGTGCCAGCAGCCAAGACCTTTTTCATGGCTACACCTTC

j_gene: TRBJ1-1
v_gene: TRBV5-6
d_gene: TRBD1
abundance: -
CDR3aa: CASSYLQGTYTEAFF
CDR3nt: TGTGCCAGCAGCTATCTACAGGGGACTTACACTGAAGCTTTCTTT

j_gene: TRBJ2-5
v_gene: TRBV3-1/TRBV3-2
d_gene: TRBD2
abundance: -
CDR3aa: CASSQGTSGGKIGETQYF
CDR3nt: TGTGCCAGCAGCCAAGGGACTAGCGGGGGCAAAATTGGGGAGACCCAGTACTTC

j_gene: TRBJ1-5
v_gene: TRBV10-3
d_gene: -
abundance: few
CDR3aa: CAIRKEGKQPQHF
CDR3nt: TGTGCCATCAGGAAAGAGGGTAAACAGCCCCAGCATTTT

j_gene: TRBJ1-6
v_gene: TRBV7-2
d_gene: -
abundance: -
CDR3aa: CASRTTWNSPLHF
CDR3nt: TGTGCCAGCCGAACGACATGGAATTCACCCCTCCACTTT

j_gene: TRBJ2-5
v_gene: TRBV7-3
d_gene: TRBD2
abundance: once
CDR3aa: CASSQLAGRQETQYF
CDR3nt: TGTGCCAGCAGCCAACTAGCGGGCAGGCAAGAGACCCAGTACTTC

j_gene: TRBJ1-3
v_gene: TRBV18
d_gene: TRBD1
abundance: -
CDR3aa: CASSPNRQGAGNTIYF
CDR3nt: TGTGCCAGCTCACCAAATCGGCAGGGGGCTGGAAACACCATATATTTT

j_gene: TRBJ2-3
v_gene: TRBV25-1
d_gene: TRBD2
abundance: -
CDR3aa: CANSRPLAESTDTQYF
CDR3nt: TGTGCCAACTCAAGGCCCCTAGCGGAGAGCACAGATACGCAGTATTTT

j_gene: TRBJ2-7
v_gene: TRBV15
d_gene: -
abundance: once
CDR3aa: CATSTFQGEQYF
CDR3nt: TGTGCCACCAGCACCTTCCAGGGGGAGCAGTACTTC

j_gene: TRBJ2-5
v_gene: TRBV20-1
d_gene: -
abundance: -
CDR3aa: CGYRNEETQYF
CDR3nt: TGCGGGTACAGGAATGAAGAGACCCAGTACTTC

j_gene: TRBJ2-2
v_gene: TRBV5-6
d_gene: TRBD2
abundance: once
CDR3aa: CASSLRTSGANTGELFF
CDR3nt: TGTGCCAGCAGCTTGAGGACTAGCGGGGCTAACACCGGGGAGCTGTTTTTT

j_gene: TRBJ2-1
v_gene: TRBV5-6
d_gene: -
abundance: -
CDR3aa: CASSLGETRLSVHEQFF
CDR3nt: TGTGCCAGCAGCTTGGGAGAGACTAGACTCTCGGTACATGAGCAGTTCTTC

j_gene: TRBJ2-5
v_gene: TRBV11-2
d_gene: -
abundance: -
CDR3aa: CASSFGLSGSETQYF
CDR3nt: TGTGCCAGCAGCTTCGGCCTGTCCGGGTCAGAGACCCAGTACTTC

j_gene: TRBJ2-1
v_gene: TRBV19
d_gene: TRBD2
abundance: -
CDR3aa: CASSIGLAGREQFF
CDR3nt: TGTGCCAGTAGTATAGGGCTAGCGGGGAGGGAGCAGTTCTTC

j_gene: TRBJ2-5
v_gene: TRBV19
d_gene: -
abundance: -
CDR3aa: CASSIGVLEETQYF
CDR3nt: TGTGCCAGTAGTATCGGGGTCCTGGAAGAGACCCAGTACTTC

j_gene: TRBJ1-6
v_gene: TRBV5-4
d_gene: -
abundance: -
CDR3aa: CASSLRTVTTSPLHF
CDR3nt: TGTGCCAGCAGCCTCAGGACAGTTACGACTTCACCCCTCCACTTT

j_gene: TRBJ1-2
v_gene: TRBV13
d_gene: TRBD1
abundance: -
CDR3aa: CASSLPGQGNYGYTF
CDR3nt: TGTGCCAGCAGCTTACCCGGACAGGGCAACTATGGCTACACCTTC

j_gene: TRBJ2-5
v_gene: TRBV3-1/TRBV3-2
d_gene: -
abundance: -
CDR3aa: CASSQATGRETQYF
CDR3nt: TGTGCCAGCAGCCAAGCTACAGGGCGAGAGACCCAGTACTTC

j_gene: TRBJ1-4
v_gene: TRBV7-9
d_gene: TRBD1
abundance: once
CDR3aa: CASSPGQGGREKLFF
CDR3nt: TGTGCCAGCAGCCCGGGACAGGGGGGACGTGAAAAACTGTTTTTT

j_gene: TRBJ1-2
v_gene: TRBV5-6
d_gene: -
abundance: -
CDR3aa: CASSLSQYGYTF
CDR3nt: TGTGCCAGCAGCCTGAGCCAATATGGCTACACCTTC

j_gene: TRBJ2-7
v_gene: TRBV5-4
d_gene: TRBD2
abundance: -
CDR3aa: CASSLDLRGDEQYF
CDR3nt: TGTGCCAGCAGCTTGGATTTGCGGGGGGACGAGCAGTACTTC

j_gene: TRBJ2-3
v_gene: TRBV15
d_gene: -
abundance: -
CDR3aa: CATSRDLLAMLLADTQYF
CDR3nt: TGTGCCACCAGCAGAGATCTTCTTGCTATGCTTTTAGCAGATACGCAGTATTTT

j_gene: TRBJ2-1
v_gene: TRBV15
d_gene: TRBD2
abundance: once
CDR3aa: CATSRDRSGGHEQFF
CDR3nt: TGTGCCACCAGCAGAGATCGTAGCGGGGGCCATGAGCAGTTCTTC

j_gene: TRBJ2-5
v_gene: TRBV28
d_gene: TRBD2
abundance: once
CDR3aa: CASSFRRLAGVQETQYF
CDR3nt: TGTGCCAGCAGTTTCCGTAGGCTAGCGGGAGTTCAAGAGACCCAGTACTTC

j_gene: TRBJ1-6
v_gene: TRBV2
d_gene: TRBD1
abundance: -
CDR3aa: CASNDRGGNSPLHF
CDR3nt: TGTGCCAGCAACGACAGGGGAGGTAATTCACCCCTCCACTTT

j_gene: TRBJ2-1
v_gene: TRBV7-3
d_gene: TRBD2
abundance: -
CDR3aa: CASSRAASGYEQFF
CDR3nt: TGTGCCAGCAGCCGAGCGGCTAGCGGCTATGAGCAGTTCTTC

j_gene: TRBJ1-6
v_gene: TRBV5-4
d_gene: -
abundance: -
CDR3aa: CASSPGVAASPLHF
CDR3nt: TGTGCCAGCAGTCCAGGGGTAGCAGCCTCACCCCTCCACTTT

j_gene: TRBJ2-6
v_gene: TRBV19
d_gene: -
abundance: -
CDR3aa: CASRGAGANVLTF
CDR3nt: TGTGCCAGTAGGGGGGCTGGGGCCAACGTTCTGACTTTC

j_gene: TRBJ1-3
v_gene: TRBV9
d_gene: -
abundance: few
CDR3aa: CASSVQVGGSGNTIYF
CDR3nt: TGTGCCAGCAGCGTACAAGTGGGGGGCTCTGGAAACACCATATATTTT

j_gene: TRBJ1-4
v_gene: TRBV5-5
d_gene: TRBD1
abundance: -
CDR3aa: CASNPRDRTNEKLFF
CDR3nt: TGTGCCAGCAATCCCCGGGACAGAACTAATGAAAAACTGTTTTTT

j_gene: TRBJ2-1
v_gene: TRBV6-6
d_gene: TRBD2
abundance: few
CDR3aa: CASSYSQRGEQFF
CDR3nt: TGTGCCAGCAGTTACTCTCAGCGGGGGGAGCAGTTCTTC

j_gene: TRBJ2-1
v_gene: TRBV19
d_gene: -
abundance: -
CDR3aa: CASSIIENEQFF
CDR3nt: TGTGCCAGTAGTATAATAGAGAATGAGCAGTTCTTC

j_gene: TRBJ2-5
v_gene: TRBV11-2
d_gene: -
abundance: once
CDR3aa: CASSFRGQYEETQYF
CDR3nt: TGTGCCAGCAGCTTTCGCGGACAGTATGAAGAGACCCAGTACTTC

j_gene: TRBJ1-1
v_gene: TRBV11-2
d_gene: -
abundance: -
CDR3aa: CASSLGAVNTEAFF
CDR3nt: TGTGCCAGCAGCTTAGGTGCGGTGAACACTGAAGCTTTCTTT

j_gene: TRBJ2-1
v_gene: TRBV14
d_gene: TRBD2
abundance: -
CDR3aa: CASSPLAGPYNEQFF
CDR3nt: TGTGCCAGCAGCCCCCTAGCGGGACCCTACAATGAGCAGTTCTTC

j_gene: TRBJ2-7
v_gene: TRBV6-2/TRBV6-3
d_gene: -
abundance: once
CDR3aa: CASSQGVLEQYF
CDR3nt: TGTGCCAGCAGCCAAGGGGTCTTGGAGCAGTACTTC